This entry lists 5 T cell receptor beta chains sequenced from one sample in a study of beta chain features in type 1 diabetes. The sequenced template was cDNA made from the entire isolated RNA. Sequenced by immunoSEQ multiplex PCR; TCRdb stores in-frame clones only, minus some. This table holds approximately 340,000 clones, approximately 16% found once. Sequencing was done on a sample of naive CD4+ T cells from blood. Source of these receptors: a woman aged 18-29 years in good health.

The chain is built from TRBV19 and TRBJ2-3, with no clear D. V dropped 5 bases and J dropped 5 bases, with 14 bases sitting between them. Per the germline V gene, CDR1 is LNHDA and CDR2 is SQIVND (reference sequence). The CDR3 runs 14 residues. The CDR3 loop reads CASSVSRLEDTQYF. The CDR3 DNA reads TGTGCCAGTAGTGTGAGCAGGCTGGAAGATACGCAGTATTTT. The whole variable domain, remainder taken from reference TRBV19 and TRBJ2-3, is DGGITQSPKYLFRKEGQNVTLSCEQNLNHDAMYWYRQDPGQGLRLIYYSQIVNDFQKGDIAEGYSVSREKKESFPLTVTSAQKNPTAFYLCASSVSRLEDTQYFGPGTRLTVL.

The rearrangement joins TRBV4-3 to TRBJ2-1, with a possible D match to TRBD2 (5 bases). The CDR3 is 12 residues long. V dropped 0 bases and J dropped 10 bases, with 7 bases sitting between them. Germline V gene data show CDR1 as LGHNA and CDR2 as YSLEER. The CDR3 loop reads CASSQDRREQFF. The CDR3 coding sequence is TGCGCCAGCAGCCAAGATCGGAGGGAGCAGTTCTTC.

There are a few counts of this clone. The V gene is TRBV7-9, the J gene TRBJ2-5, with D possibly matching TRBD2 (5 bases). The CDR3 spans 17 residues. Trimming pared 5 bases from V and 2 bases from J, leaving 21 bases between. Germline V gene lookup returns CDR1 SEHNR and CDR2 FQNEAQ (reference sequence). The CDR3 spells CASSPTKPGLTQETQYF. For the CDR3, the DNA is TGTGCCAGCAGCCCCACAAAACCAGGACTGACGCAAGAGACCCAGTACTTC. Full variable domain (rest looked up from reference TRBV7-9 and TRBJ2-5): DTGVSQNPRHKITKRGQNVTFRCDPISEHNRLYWYRQTLGQGPEFLTYFQNEAQLEKSRLLSDRFSAERPKGSFSTLEIQRTEQGDSAMYLCASSPTKPGLTQETQYFGPGTRLLVL.

The chain employs TRBV11-2 and TRBJ2-7, with 10 bases matching TRBD1. Germline V gives CDR1 SGHAT, CDR2 FQNNGV. The junction had 4 bases not matched to a gene; V was cut back by 0 bases and J by 2 bases. CDR3 size: 16 residues. CDR3 in amino acids: CASSLDWGTGAYEQYF. DNA of the CDR3: TGTGCCAGCAGCTTAGATTGGGGGACAGGGGCCTACGAGCAGTACTTC.

This rearrangement joins TRBV5-1 to TRBJ2-1, with 8 bases identical to TRBD2. The CDR3 consists of 16 residues. The ends lost 2 bases at V and 0 bases at J; junction bases unmatched: 4. Germline V lookup: CDR1 SGHRS, CDR2 YFSETQ. The CDR3 reads CASSLSRGGSYNEQFF. The CDR3 DNA reads TGCGCCAGCAGCTTAAGTCGGGGGGGCTCCTACAATGAGCAGTTCTTC.